These 5 T cell receptor beta chains share one sample of origin, sequenced in a study. TCRdb passed the RT-PCR reads through MiXCR, listing each CDR3 protein once. The top ten hold 3% to 4.5% of the sample, which has about 700,000 distinct CDR3 sequences, approximately 15% seen once. Input material: memory CD4+ T cells from blood. These TCRs come from a female donor in good health, serving as a healthy control.

In this sample, this clonotype turned up many times. V usage is TRBV9 and J usage is TRBJ2-1; D uncertain. The length of the CDR3 is 15 residues. Between the trimmed V and J ends, which lost 4 bases and 8 bases, there was a span of 19 bases. The germline gives CDR1 SGDLS, CDR2 YYNGEE. The CDR3 loop is CASSINGNMYDEQFF. The DNA for the CDR3 is TGTGCCAGCAGCATAAATGGGAATATGTACGATGAGCAGTTCTTC. The entire variable domain, with the rest obtained from reference TRBV9 and TRBJ2-1, is as follows: DSGVTQTPKHLITATGQRVTLRCSPRSGDLSVYWYQQSLDQGLQFLIQYYNGEERAKGNILERFSAQQFPDLHSELNLSSLELGDSALYFCASSINGNMYDEQFFGPGTRLTVL.

This clonotype was seen more than once but under ten times. This sequence joins TRBV28 and TRBJ2-7; 10 bases agree with TRBD2. V lost 3 bases, J lost 5 bases, and 13 bases stayed unmatched. The CDR3 consists of 17 residues. Germline CDR1 and CDR2: MDHEN and SYDVKM. CDR3: CASSFRDSGTSVHEQYF. In DNA form, the CDR3 reads TGTGCCAGCAGTTTTAGGGATTCCGGGACTAGCGTGCACGAGCAGTACTTC.

The chain's CDR3 is CASSATPANYGYTF. The CDR3, as DNA: TGTGCCAGCAGCGCGACGCCCGCTAACTATGGCTACACCTTC. V gene TRBV9 combines with J gene TRBJ1-2, with D unresolved. The CDR3 runs 14 residues. Germline lookup yields CDR1 SGDLS and CDR2 YYNGEE. V lost 3 bases and J lost 0, with 9 bases in between.

The CDR3 nucleotides read TGTGCCAGCAGTTACGAGGCAGGGGCGGGCAATGAGCAGTTCTTC. The encoded protein is CASSYEAGAGNEQFF. The chain links TRBV6-6 to TRBJ2-1; D is possibly TRBD1 (6 bases). Deletions cut 2 bases from V and 6 bases from J, with 14 bases between. Germline V gives CDR1 MNHNY, CDR2 SVGAGI (reference sequence). This CDR3 is built from 15 residues.

This chain uses TRBV7-2 with TRBJ1-1, with TRBD1 as a possible D gene (5 bases). The CDR3 spans 15 residues. V was clipped by 1 base and J by 5 bases, with 14 bases between them. CDR1 SGHTA and CDR2 FQGNSA come from the germline V gene. The chain's CDR3 is CASSLVTGRTTEAFF. The CDR3 nucleotides are TGTGCCAGCAGCTTAGTTACGGGACGGACGACTGAAGCTTTCTTT.